The entry below describes one TCR beta chain. This sample was included in a study of T cell changes during pregnancy in multiple sclerosis. This CDR3 contains 16 residues. Trimming removed 3 bases from V and 1 base from J, with 12 bases in between. In germline, CDR1 is LNHDA, CDR2 SQIVND (reference sequence). Sequencing was performed with immunoSEQ multiplex PCR; in TCRdb, only in-frame clones are kept and a portion is missing. The data contain about 56,000 clones, 70% to 90% of them singletons. This specimen was CD4+ T cells from peripheral blood mononuclear cells, taken in the third trimester of pregnancy. The chain is built from TRBV19 and TRBJ2-2, with D tentatively TRBD2 (6 bases). The receptor was derived from a female donor with multiple sclerosis, enrolled in a pregnancy study. For the CDR3, the DNA is TGTGCCAGTAGTATCGTCCGGCGGGGGAACACCGGGGAGCTGTTTTTT. Residues: CASSIVRRGNTGELFF.